The rows below give T cell receptor beta chains drawn from one sample of a study of blood T cell repertoires in COVID-19. Assay: immunoSEQ multiplex PCR; the TCRdb copy retains only in-frame clones and omits some. In the table there are some 93,000 clones, about 76% of which are singletons. Sequencing used peripheral blood. These receptors were collected from a human donor in a cohort sampled during active COVID-19. CDR3s include the opening cysteine and the closing phenylalanine or tryptophan. D genes are given only for firm matches. Clone size, where shown, is once, few, many, or a class for clones that have expanded.

CDR3nt	CDR3aa	abundance	d_gene	v_gene	j_gene
TGCAGCTCTAACAGGGACCAGAACACTGAAGCTTTCTTT	CSSNRDQNTEAFF	NA	NA	TRBV29-1	TRBJ1-1
TGTGCCAGCTCACCAGTCGGAGGGACAGGATCCTACGAGCAGTACTTC	CASSPVGGTGSYEQYF	NA	TRBD1	TRBV18	TRBJ2-7
TGTGCCAGCAGCTTGGAGGCGGGTGAGCAGTTCTTC	CASSLEAGEQFF	NA	NA	TRBV5-6	TRBJ2-1
TGCGCCAGCAGCTTGGCGCCGGCGTCGGGCGAGCAGTACTTC	CASSLAPASGEQYF	few	NA	TRBV5-1	TRBJ2-7
TGCGCCAGCAGCCAAGACGGGTTCGAGAATGGCTACACCTTC	CASSQDGFENGYTF	NA	NA	TRBV4-3	TRBJ1-2
TGTGCCAGCAGCGGCCGGGACAGGGATTTCAATGAGCAGTTCTTC	CASSGRDRDFNEQFF	NA	TRBD1	TRBV5-4	TRBJ2-1
TGCGCCAGCTCGGGTACCCTCGGGACAGGGGGCTACGAGCAGTACTTC	CASSGTLGTGGYEQYF	NA	TRBD1	TRBV5-1	TRBJ2-7
TGTGCCAGCAGTTTACGAAGGCTAGCCTCCGAGCAGTACTTC	CASSLRRLASEQYF	NA	NA	TRBV28	TRBJ2-7
TGTGCCAGCAGTAGCACGCCAGGACTGGGCAATCAGCCCCAGCATTTT	CASSSTPGLGNQPQHF	NA	NA	TRBV28	TRBJ1-5
TGTGCCAGCAGCCACCTGGGACTAGCGGGAACCACAGATACGCAGTATTTT	CASSHLGLAGTTDTQYF	many	TRBD2	TRBV3-1/TRBV3-2	TRBJ2-3
TGTGCCATCAGTAGGGACAGGGTTGGAGATACGCAGTATTTT	CAISRDRVGDTQYF	few	TRBD1	TRBV10-3	TRBJ2-3